The clone carrying this TCR beta chain was seen ten or more times. The antigen is not known. This entry belongs to a study of T cells in Graves' hyperthyroidism and ophthalmopathy. Amplification yielded TCR beta CDR3 regions, with RNA transcripts as the source. A set of HTBI primers served as the primers for a first-round RT-PCR of the TCR CDR3. TCRdb re-called the multiplex PCR reads with MiXCR, one entry per CDR3 protein. The repertoire includes approximately 610,000 distinct CDR3 sequences, over 15% of them detected once, and 15% to 20% sits in the top ten. Study-level results: Onset of ophthalmopathy came a median approximately 6 months after the model predicted it.

The clonotype was recovered from a woman younger than 30 with Graves' hyperthyroidism. The sequenced sample was blood.

The CDR3 DNA is TGTGCCAGCAGCCCCGGGCGGGGTCGGACTGAAGCTTTCTTT. Translating gives CASSPGRGRTEAFF. This chain connects TRBV3-1 to TRBJ1-1, with no clear D. The germline gives CDR1 LGHDT, CDR2 YNNKEL (reference sequence). The CDR3 has 14 residues. Deletions cut 4 bases from V and 5 bases from J, with 14 bases between.